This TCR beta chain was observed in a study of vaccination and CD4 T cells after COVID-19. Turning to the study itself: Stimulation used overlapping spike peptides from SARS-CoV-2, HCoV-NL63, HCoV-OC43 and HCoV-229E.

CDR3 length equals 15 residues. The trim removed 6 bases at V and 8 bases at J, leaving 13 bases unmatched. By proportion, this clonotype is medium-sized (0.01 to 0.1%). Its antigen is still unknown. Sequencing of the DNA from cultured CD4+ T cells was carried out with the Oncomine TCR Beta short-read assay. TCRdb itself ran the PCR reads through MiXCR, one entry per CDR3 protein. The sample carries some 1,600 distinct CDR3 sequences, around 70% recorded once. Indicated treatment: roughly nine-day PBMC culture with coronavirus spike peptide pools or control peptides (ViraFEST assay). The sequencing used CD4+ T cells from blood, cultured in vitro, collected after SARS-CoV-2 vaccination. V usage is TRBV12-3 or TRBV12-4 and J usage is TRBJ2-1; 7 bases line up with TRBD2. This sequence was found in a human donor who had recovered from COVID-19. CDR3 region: CASSSSGRAHYEQFF. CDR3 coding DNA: TGTGCCAGCAGCTCCTCAGGGAGGGCACACTATGAGCAGTTCTTC.